The 2 T cell receptor beta chains listed next were all sequenced from one sample in a study of OX40 agonist ivuxolimab in advanced cancers. Sequencing used immunoSEQ multiplex PCR; TCRdb keeps in-frame clones, though not all of them. The sample lists under 75,000 clones, about 89% occurring once. Sequencing was performed on CD4+ or CD8+ T cells sorted from blood, taken in a trial of the OX40 agonist ivuxolimab. These receptor sequences come from an adult with an advanced solid tumor such as melanoma, head and neck, liver or kidney cancer.

The rearrangement uses TRBV7-8 and TRBJ1-4; a possible D gene is TRBD1 (5 bases). From germline, CDR1 is SGHVS and CDR2 FQNEAQ. Trimming stripped 8 bases from V and 0 bases from J, with 13 bases between. The CDR3 contains 15 residues. This CDR3 reads CASGPGKATNEKLFF. As DNA, the CDR3 is TGTGCCAGCGGACCAGGGAAAGCAACTAATGAAAAACTGTTTTTT.

The J gene is TRBJ2-7, the V gene TRBV9, with 11 nucleotides matching TRBD1. This CDR3 spans 15 amino acids. With 1 base clipped from V and 3 bases from J, the junction kept 3 bases outside the gene matches. Germline CDR1 and CDR2: SGDLS and YYNGEE. CDR3 nucleotides: TGTGCCAGCAGCGTAACCGGGACAGGGGGCTACGAGCAGTACTTC. It translates to CASSVTGTGGYEQYF.